These T cell receptor beta chains were read from a single sample in a study of cytomegalovirus exposure and HLA in healthy donors. Method: immunoSEQ multiplex PCR; TCRdb's copy keeps in-frame clones and lacks some. The sample yields around 67,000 clones, 78% seen once. Sequenced sample: PBMCs. These receptors all stem from a man aged 18 to 30 in good health and CMV-seropositive. Each CDR3 is given with its conserved first and last residue. D genes are given only for firm matches. A clone size is listed for some rows: how often the clone was seen (once, few, many), or a class if it is expanded.

NA	NA	TRBV7-2	TRBJ2-1	CASSLARTNEQFF	TGTGCCAGCAGCTTAGCGCGCACCAATGAGCAGTTCTTC
NA	NA	TRBV2	TRBJ1-3	CASTNPGYSGNTIYF	TGTGCCAGCACCAACCCGGGGTACTCTGGAAACACCATATATTTT
NA	NA	TRBV6-5	TRBJ2-6	CASSYSSGRGANVLTF	TGTGCCAGCAGTTACTCGAGTGGGAGAGGGGCCAACGTCCTGACTTTC
NA	NA	TRBV6-5	TRBJ2-7	CASSYFTGRDEQYF	TGTGCCAGCAGTTACTTCACAGGGAGGGACGAGCAGTACTTC
NA	NA	TRBV6-1	TRBJ2-1	CASSSGGQGNEQFF	TGTGCCAGCAGTTCCGGAGGGCAGGGCAATGAGCAGTTCTTC
NA	TRBD1	TRBV5-1	TRBJ1-2	CASSSTGNYGYTF	TGCGCCAGCAGCTCGACAGGGAACTATGGCTACACCTTC
NA	NA	TRBV21-1	TRBJ2-5	CASSRGTEKETQYF	TGTGCCAGCAGCAGGGGGACAGAAAAAGAGACCCAGTACTTC
NA	TRBD2	TRBV9	TRBJ2-7	CASSPNPTGGSYEQYF	TGTGCCAGCAGCCCCAATCCGACGGGGGGCTCCTACGAGCAGTACTTC
NA	TRBD2	TRBV25-1	TRBJ2-1	CASSEFGEGGQFF	TGTGCCAGCAGTGAATTCGGGGAGGGTGGGCAGTTCTTC
NA	NA	TRBV29-1	TRBJ2-3	CSVVADTQYF	TGCAGCGTTGTCGCAGATACGCAGTATTTT
once	TRBD2	TRBV30	TRBJ2-2	CAWSVGLARTGELFF	TGTGCCTGGAGTGTAGGACTAGCGCGCACCGGGGAGCTGTTTTTT
NA	NA	TRBV30	TRBJ1-2	CAWSARGRYGYTF	TGTGCCTGGAGTGCTAGGGGCCGCTATGGCTACACCTTC
few	TRBD2	TRBV4-2	TRBJ2-7	CASSQPYALLAGASSYEQYF	TGTGCCAGCAGCCAACCTTACGCTCTTCTAGCGGGGGCCAGCTCCTACGAGCAGTACTTC
once	TRBD1	TRBV7-3	TRBJ1-1	CASSPDRDTEAFF	TGTGCCAGCAGCCCCGACAGGGACACTGAAGCTTTCTTT
NA	NA	TRBV28	TRBJ2-1	CASRLSGSNYNEQFF	TGTGCCAGCAGACTCTCAGGCAGTAACTACAATGAGCAGTTCTTC
NA	NA	TRBV9	TRBJ2-1	CASSQRPGASYNEQFF	TGTGCCAGCAGCCAGAGGCCAGGGGCTTCCTACAATGAGCAGTTCTTC
NA	TRBD2	TRBV29-1	TRBJ2-7	CSVEDERGAGYEQYF	TGCAGCGTTGAAGACGAGCGGGGGGCCGGCTACGAGCAGTACTTC
once	NA	TRBV30	TRBJ2-7	CAWSLPEEGFHEQYF	TGTGCCTGGAGTCTCCCCGAGGAGGGGTTCCACGAGCAGTACTTC
NA	TRBD2	TRBV7-6	TRBJ2-7	CASSLEGGLAGWYEQYF	TGTGCCAGCAGCCTAGAGGGTGGGCTAGCGGGATGGTACGAGCAGTACTTC
NA	NA	TRBV11-2	TRBJ1-1	CASSPIQGHTEAFF	TGTGCCAGCAGCCCAATACAGGGCCACACTGAAGCTTTCTTT
NA	NA	TRBV7-9	TRBJ2-5	CASSRFLGTGQETQYF	TGTGCCAGCAGCCGCTTTCTAGGGACTGGGCAAGAGACCCAGTACTTC
NA	NA	TRBV30	TRBJ2-7	CAWKQTGSYEQYF	TGTGCCTGGAAGCAGACAGGATCCTACGAGCAGTACTTC
NA	NA	TRBV2	TRBJ1-5	CASKGGAGNQPQHF	TGTGCCAGCAAAGGAGGGGCCGGGAATCAGCCCCAGCATTTT
NA	TRBD2	TRBV29-1	TRBJ2-1	CSVLGLAGGLHNEQFF	TGCAGCGTTCTCGGACTAGCGGGGGGGCTTCACAATGAGCAGTTCTTC
NA	NA	TRBV9	TRBJ1-1	CASSVGHENTEAFF	TGTGCCAGCAGCGTTGGACACGAGAACACTGAAGCTTTCTTT
few	NA	TRBV2	TRBJ1-3	CASRKDWNSGNTIYF	TGTGCCAGCAGGAAGGACTGGAACTCTGGAAACACCATATATTTT
NA	TRBD1	TRBV28	TRBJ1-2	CASSLGDRDRPYTF	TGTGCCAGCAGTTTAGGGGACCGGGACAGGCCCTACACCTTC
NA	TRBD1	TRBV5-6	TRBJ2-1	CASSSRQGADYNEQFF	TGTGCCAGCAGCTCAAGACAGGGGGCTGATTACAATGAGCAGTTCTTC
NA	NA	TRBV29-1	TRBJ2-7	CSVVTGLTYEQYF	TGCAGCGTTGTGACAGGTCTTACCTACGAGCAGTACTTC
few	TRBD1	TRBV6-1	TRBJ1-1	CASSVHRGSGTEAFF	TGTGCCAGCAGTGTCCACAGGGGGTCTGGCACTGAAGCTTTCTTT
NA	NA	TRBV15	TRBJ2-5	CATSRRQQETQYF	TGTGCCACCAGCAGGAGACAGCAAGAGACCCAGTACTTC
NA	NA	TRBV5-4	TRBJ1-2	CASSHLTDYGYTF	TGTGCCAGCAGCCACCTAACAGACTATGGCTACACCTTC
NA	NA	TRBV2	TRBJ2-1	CASSEGQWNEQFF	TGTGCCAGCAGTGAAGGTCAGTGGAATGAGCAGTTCTTC
NA	NA	TRBV30	TRBJ1-2	CAWSASNYGYTF	TGTGCCTGGAGTGCTTCGAACTATGGCTACACCTTC
NA	TRBD2	TRBV4-2	TRBJ2-1	CASSSPGGGANEQFF	TGTGCCAGCAGCTCTCCTGGCGGGGGGGCCAATGAGCAGTTCTTC
NA	TRBD1	TRBV30	TRBJ2-5	CAWRGDRSQETQYF	TGTGCCTGGAGGGGGGACAGATCCCAAGAGACCCAGTACTTC
NA	NA	TRBV30	TRBJ1-3	CAWSVLSGNTIYF	TGTGCCTGGAGTGTACTATCTGGAAACACCATATATTTT
many	NA	TRBV6-6	TRBJ1-5	CASSPLGGGRGEPQHF	TGTGCCAGCAGCCCCTTGGGGGGGGGAAGGGGTGAGCCCCAGCATTTT
NA	NA	TRBV10-3	TRBJ1-1	CAIQGQANTEAFF	TGTGCCATCCAGGGACAAGCGAACACTGAAGCTTTCTTT
NA	TRBD2	TRBV6-9	TRBJ2-3	CASSPQMRGGVDTQYF	TGTGCCAGCAGCCCCCAGATGCGGGGGGGTGTAGATACGCAGTATTTT
NA	TRBD2	TRBV6-5	TRBJ2-1	CASSLAGGLDEQFF	TGTGCCAGCAGCCTAGCGGGAGGGCTGGATGAGCAGTTCTTC
NA	NA	TRBV14	TRBJ2-1	CASSQGLRGSGEQFF	TGTGCCAGCAGCCAGGGATTGAGGGGGTCCGGTGAGCAGTTCTTC
NA	NA	TRBV29-1	TRBJ2-1	CSVPILNEQFF	TGCAGCGTTCCTATCCTGAATGAGCAGTTCTTC
NA	NA	TRBV7-9	TRBJ2-1	CASSFAGTSYNEQFF	TGTGCCAGCAGCTTCGCGGGAACGTCCTACAATGAGCAGTTCTTC
NA	NA	TRBV2	TRBJ1-5	CASSSLTHLGQPQHF	TGTGCCAGCAGCTCCCTAACACACCTCGGGCAGCCCCAGCATTTT
NA	NA	TRBV10-3	TRBJ1-4	CAIKTEGEGEKLFF	TGTGCCATCAAGACGGAGGGGGAGGGTGAAAAACTGTTTTTT